This is a list of T cell receptor beta chains from one sample in a study of blood T cell repertoires in COVID-19. Measured with immunoSEQ multiplex PCR; TCRdb has only the in-frame clones, and not every one. The repertoire holds hundreds of thousands of clones, with over 75% as singletons. Sequencing was carried out using PBMCs or T cells enriched from blood (not recorded which). The receptors were sampled from a woman younger than 30 who had recovered from COVID-19. CDR3s include the opening cysteine and the closing phenylalanine or tryptophan. A D gene is named only where the DNA matches it firmly.

v_gene	j_gene	d_gene	CDR3aa
TRBV10-3	TRBJ2-3	NA	CAIRPQAGTDTQYF
TRBV2	TRBJ1-5	NA	CASSEFPTAVANYQPQHF
TRBV11-2	TRBJ2-2	NA	CASSLRGSNTGELFF
TRBV15	TRBJ1-6	TRBD1	CATSSDREISPLHF
TRBV27	TRBJ1-2	TRBD1	CASGGTVYGYTF
TRBV7-9	TRBJ1-2	NA	CASSSLPHPARVGYTF
TRBV5-4	TRBJ2-7	TRBD1	CASTGQSDYEQYF
TRBV19	TRBJ1-2	NA	CASSHRTANYYGYTF
TRBV7-9	TRBJ1-4	NA	CASRNGGDEKLFF
TRBV5-1	TRBJ2-2	NA	CATSPSGTGELFF
TRBV30	TRBJ1-5	NA	CAWSLLGGDQPQHF
TRBV6-1	TRBJ2-4	TRBD2	CASSENASGRRNF
TRBV19	TRBJ1-2	TRBD1	CASSATGVGSGYTF
TRBV6-5	TRBJ1-2	TRBD1	CASPGQNYGYTF
TRBV7-9	TRBJ1-2	NA	CASSLSPGLSYGYTF
TRBV6-6	TRBJ2-7	NA	CASSAGAYEQYF
TRBV29-1	TRBJ1-1	NA	CSIRTYTEAFF
TRBV5-5	TRBJ1-5	NA	CASNWASSVRGNQPQHF
TRBV6-5	TRBJ1-3	NA	CASSSPAASSGNTIYF
TRBV28	TRBJ2-7	TRBD1	CASSLPGQGYEQYF
TRBV5-1	TRBJ2-1	TRBD2	CASAGLAGKGYNEQFF
TRBV29-1	TRBJ2-7	NA	CSVGSRNEQYF
TRBV2	TRBJ1-2	NA	CASRPTGAGGYTF
TRBV19	TRBJ1-4	NA	CASSILLSRDEKLFF
TRBV7-2	TRBJ2-1	TRBD1	CASSTRTGVYNEQFF
TRBV21-1	TRBJ2-7	NA	CASSKGQLEQGDSYEQYF
TRBV6-5	TRBJ1-2	NA	CASSYEGRNGYTF
TRBV18	TRBJ1-1	TRBD1	CASSPRTGGEENTEAFF
TRBV19	TRBJ1-5	NA	CASRVPGLHNQPQHF
TRBV6-2/TRBV6-3	TRBJ1-1	TRBD1	CASSAGQKAFF
TRBV11-2	TRBJ2-3	NA	CASRDRDSNPDTQYF
TRBV13	TRBJ2-5	TRBD2	CASSLLAGGRETQYF
TRBV7-2	TRBJ2-1	TRBD2	CASSIRGGSGAHNEQFF
TRBV10-3	TRBJ1-5	NA	CASREAGHLGSQHF
TRBV28	TRBJ1-2	NA	CASRGAGGYGYTF
TRBV19	TRBJ1-5	NA	CASSIGVREPQHF
TRBV27	TRBJ2-3	NA	CASSLYRVNVDTQYF
TRBV9	TRBJ2-1	NA	CASSVAIRSGDANEQFF
TRBV5-1	TRBJ2-1	TRBD2	CASSFLAGGPFNEQFF
TRBV18	TRBJ2-7	NA	CASSPPPDTPSYEQYF
TRBV11-2	TRBJ1-4	NA	CASTGGNEKLFF
TRBV5-4	TRBJ1-2	NA	CASSRRATYGYTF
TRBV12-3/TRBV12-4	TRBJ1-2	NA	CASILKAGSGYTF
TRBV11-2	TRBJ2-1	TRBD1	CASSLRWGQGPSSGGEQFF
TRBV6-2/TRBV6-3	TRBJ2-2	NA	CASSPGTNTGELFF
TRBV2	TRBJ2-7	NA	CASGADSSYEQYF
TRBV28	TRBJ1-5	TRBD1	CASSWYGTASNQPQHF
TRBV27	TRBJ1-1	NA	CASSWGAGALTEAFF
TRBV4-1	TRBJ2-5	NA	CASSQDHQIPHF
TRBV19	TRBJ1-2	NA	CASSIDPRNYGYTF
TRBV5-1	TRBJ1-1	NA	CASSLDEGRAFF
TRBV18	TRBJ1-2	NA	CASTRPGVSGYTF
TRBV28	TRBJ2-7	TRBD2	CASLLAGTPYEQYF
TRBV6-5	TRBJ2-7	NA	CASSREYEQYF
TRBV19	TRBJ1-5	TRBD1	CASMWTGVNQPQHF
TRBV3-1/TRBV3-2	TRBJ2-7	NA	CASSLSRSSYEQYF
TRBV5-5	TRBJ1-2	NA	CASSSTTGYGYTF
TRBV7-9	TRBJ1-1	NA	CASWDKNTEAFF
TRBV7-7	TRBJ2-5	TRBD1	CASSPQGVYQETQYF
TRBV4-2	TRBJ1-2	NA	CASSQGPYGYTF